These 8 T cell receptor beta chains were all obtained from the same sample, sequenced in a study of CD8+ T cells in alopecia areata. In each case, RNA was isolated and then reverse transcribed into cDNA as the sequencing template. Sequencing was performed with immunoSEQ multiplex PCR; in TCRdb, only in-frame clones are kept and a portion is missing. Among roughly 13,000 clones listed, 58% were seen once. Both peripheral blood and punch biopsies of lesional scalp skin were obtained from patients who had alopecia areata. The sample here was skin, taken at week 0. The receptors stem from a human donor with alopecia areata.

This clone appeared a single time. J is TRBJ2-1 and V is TRBV7-9, with a possible D match to TRBD2 (6 bases). The germline CDR1 and CDR2 sequences are SEHNR and FQNEAQ (reference sequence). The V end was cut by 0 bases, the J end by 9 bases, with 9 bases between. The CDR3 contains 13 residues. CDR3 sequence (DNA): TGTGCCAGCAGCTTAGCGGAGGGAGCTGAGCAGTTCTTC. Translated, it gives CASSLAEGAEQFF.

The rearrangement links TRBV4-2 to TRBJ1-5, with no clear D. The germline V and J ends were trimmed by 0 bases and 11 bases, with 11 bases remaining between them. Germline values: CDR1 LGHNA, CDR2 YNFKEQ. The CDR3 runs 13 residues. CDR3: CASSQDSRMAQHF. DNA for the CDR3: TGTGCCAGCAGCCAAGATTCCCGCATGGCCCAGCATTTT.

This chain uses TRBV6-1 with TRBJ1-1; possibly TRBD1 for D (6 bases). This CDR3 spans 14 amino acids. Trimming took 2 bases from V and 0 from J, leaving 7 bases between them. Looked up from germline, CDR1 is MNHNS and CDR2 is SASEGT. The CDR3 here is CASSEQGMNTEAFF. CDR3 nucleotides: TGTGCCAGCAGTGAACAGGGGATGAACACTGAAGCTTTCTTT.

The chain recombines TRBV16 with TRBJ1-6; a weak D match, TRBD1 (6 bases). Per the germline V gene, CDR1 is KGHSY and CDR2 is FQNENV. V gave up 2 bases and J gave up 7 bases, with 12 bases separating them. The CDR3 is 15 amino acids. The CDR3 region is CASSQNGQLNSPLHF. The CDR3 nucleotides read TGTGCCAGCAGCCAAAACGGACAGTTGAATTCACCCCTCCACTTT.

Turning to this clone: Other DNA sequences in the sample encode the same CDR3. The chain is built from TRBV6-5 and TRBJ2-7; D may match TRBD1 or TRBD2 (6 bases each). The CDR3 runs to 13 residues. The V gene's germline CDR1 is MNHEY and CDR2 SVGAGI. V lost 10 bases and J lost 1, with 14 bases in between. In DNA, the CDR3 is TGTGCCACCAAAACAGGGAGGTCCTACGAGCAGTACTTC. It specifies CATKTGRSYEQYF.

This clone turned up a few times. The chain combines TRBV7-3 with TRBJ2-3, with 7 bases fitting TRBD2. Germline CDR1 SGHTA, CDR2 FQGTGA. The length of the CDR3 is 14 residues. J lost 6 bases, V lost 6 bases, and 9 bases had no gene match. This CDR3 reads CASSYNGGMDTQYF. The DNA of the CDR3 is TGTGCCAGCAGTTATAACGGGGGGATGGATACGCAGTATTTT.

This chain uses TRBV4-1 with TRBJ1-5, with TRBD1 as a possible D gene (6 bases). This CDR3 contains 17 residues. Germline CDR1 and CDR2: MGHRA and YSYEKL. The V end lost 4 bases, the J end lost 5 bases, and 21 bases lay between the germline ends. In DNA, the CDR3 is TGCGCCAGCAGCCGAATCCCTACAGGGATGGAAGATCAGCCCCAGCATTTT. Translation gives CASSRIPTGMEDQPQHF.

This chain uses TRBV5-4 with TRBJ2-7; perhaps TRBD2 as D (6 bases). V lost 0 bases, J lost 0 bases, and 10 bases lay in between. The V gene's germline CDR1 is SGHNT and CDR2 YYREEE (reference sequence). The CDR3 is made up of 15 amino acids. CDR3: CASSLVGTGSYEQYF. CDR3 nucleotide sequence: TGTGCCAGCAGCTTGGTAGGGACTGGCTCCTACGAGCAGTACTTC.